This TCR beta chain was captured by sequencing in a study of blood T cell repertoires in COVID-19. Study overall: Donors in the United States, Italy and Spain gave samples during acute or convalescent COVID-19. Sources were T cells, B-cell-depleted T cells, or PBMCs; the material itself was cDNA or gDNA.

The CDR3 is made up of 17 amino acids. Trimming took 0 bases from V and 3 from J; bases not matched to a gene: 4. Germline values: CDR1 SGHTS, CDR2 YDEGEE. In the authors' methods: Cell counts per sample came from amplifying reference gene primers. The data were produced by immunoSEQ multiplex PCR, yet TCRdb's version contains in-frame clones alone and is incomplete. That table supplies the V and J calls and clone size; D and trimming were determined from the DNA. The sample consists of about 300,000 clones, around 90% of them appearing once. Sequencing was carried out using peripheral blood. The chain employs TRBV5-8 and TRBJ2-3, with 13 nucleotides matching TRBD2. The clonotype was recovered from a man younger than 35 with active or convalescent COVID-19. This CDR3 is CASSLGTSGGPTDTQYF. The DNA of the CDR3 is TGTGCCAGCAGCTTGGGGACTAGCGGGGGCCCTACAGATACGCAGTATTTT.